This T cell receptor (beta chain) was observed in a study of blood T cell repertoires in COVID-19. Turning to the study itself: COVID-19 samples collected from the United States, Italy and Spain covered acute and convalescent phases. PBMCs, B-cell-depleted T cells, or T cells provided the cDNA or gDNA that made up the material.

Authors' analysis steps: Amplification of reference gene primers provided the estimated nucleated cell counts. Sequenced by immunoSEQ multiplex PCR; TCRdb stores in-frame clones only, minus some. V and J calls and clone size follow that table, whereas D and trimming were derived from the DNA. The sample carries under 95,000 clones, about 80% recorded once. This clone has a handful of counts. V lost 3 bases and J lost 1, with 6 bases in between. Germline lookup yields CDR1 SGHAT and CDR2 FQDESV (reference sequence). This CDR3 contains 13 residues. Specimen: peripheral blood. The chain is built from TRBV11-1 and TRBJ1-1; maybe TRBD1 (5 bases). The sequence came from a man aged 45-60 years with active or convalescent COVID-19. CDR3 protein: CASSLGGNTEAFF. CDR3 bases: TGTGCCAGCAGCTTGGGGGGGAACACTGAAGCTTTCTTT.